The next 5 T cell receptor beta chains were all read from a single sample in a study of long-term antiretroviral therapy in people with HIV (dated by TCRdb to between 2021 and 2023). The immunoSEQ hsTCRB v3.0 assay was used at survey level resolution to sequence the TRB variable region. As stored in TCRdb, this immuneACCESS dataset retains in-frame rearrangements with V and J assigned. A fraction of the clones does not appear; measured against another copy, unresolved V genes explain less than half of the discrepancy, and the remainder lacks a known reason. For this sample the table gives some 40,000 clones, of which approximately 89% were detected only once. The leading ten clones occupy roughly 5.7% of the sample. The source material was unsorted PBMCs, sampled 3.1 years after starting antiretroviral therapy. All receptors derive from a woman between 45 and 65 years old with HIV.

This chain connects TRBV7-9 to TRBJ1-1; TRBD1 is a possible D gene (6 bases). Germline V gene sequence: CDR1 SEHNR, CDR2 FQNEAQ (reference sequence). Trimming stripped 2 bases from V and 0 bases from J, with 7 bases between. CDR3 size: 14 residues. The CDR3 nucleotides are TGTGCCAGCAGCTTATCAGGGGTGAACACTGAAGCTTTCTTT. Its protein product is CASSLSGVNTEAFF.

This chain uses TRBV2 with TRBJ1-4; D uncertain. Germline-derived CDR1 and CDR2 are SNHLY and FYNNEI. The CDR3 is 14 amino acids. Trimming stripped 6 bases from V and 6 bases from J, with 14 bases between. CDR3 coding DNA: TGTGCCAGCAGCAAATATAGCACGGATGAAAAACTGTTTTTT. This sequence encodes CASSKYSTDEKLFF.

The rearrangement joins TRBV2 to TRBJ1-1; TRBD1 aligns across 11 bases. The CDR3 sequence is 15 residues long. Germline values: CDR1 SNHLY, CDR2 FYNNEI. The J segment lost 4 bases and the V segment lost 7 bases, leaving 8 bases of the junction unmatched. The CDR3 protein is CASTKDRGRGTEAFF. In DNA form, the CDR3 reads TGTGCCAGCACTAAGGACAGGGGGCGAGGCACTGAAGCTTTCTTT.

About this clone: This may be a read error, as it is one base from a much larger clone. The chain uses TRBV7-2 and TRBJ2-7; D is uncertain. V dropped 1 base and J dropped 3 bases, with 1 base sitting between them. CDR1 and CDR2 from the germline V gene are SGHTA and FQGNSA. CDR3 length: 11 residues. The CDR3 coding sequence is TGTGCCAGCAGCTTAGACTACGAGCAGTACTTC. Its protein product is CASSLDYEQYF.

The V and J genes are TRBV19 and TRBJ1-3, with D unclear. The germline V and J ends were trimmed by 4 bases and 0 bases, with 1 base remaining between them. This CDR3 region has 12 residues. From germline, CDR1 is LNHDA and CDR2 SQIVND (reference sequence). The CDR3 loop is CASSTSGNTIYF. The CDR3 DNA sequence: TGTGCCAGTAGTACCTCTGGAAACACCATATATTTT.